The 8 T cell receptor beta chains listed next were all sequenced from one sample in a study of blood T cells in healthy people across ages. With a J-beta primer mix and a sample-barcoded 5' primer, a second PCR ran roughly 7 to 11 cycles. TCRdb re-derived calls from the 5' RACE reads in MiXCR, one entry per CDR3 protein. The repertoire has 550,000 to 750,000 distinct CDR3 sequences, around a fifth of them found once; the top ten carry roughly 3.6%. The sequenced sample consisted of blood. These receptor sequences come from a man between 65 and 79 years old in good health.

This chain links TRBV5-1 with TRBJ2-4; 7 nucleotides agree with TRBD1. Germline values: CDR1 SGHRS, CDR2 YFSETQ. The V gene end was trimmed by 0 bases and the J gene end by 7 bases; junction bases not matched to a gene: 1. The CDR3 is 13 residues long. In nucleotides, the CDR3 is TGCGCCAGCAGCTTGGGGGACAGCAACATTCAGTACTTC. Its protein product is CASSLGDSNIQYF. Complete variable domain (other parts from reference TRBV5-1 and TRBJ2-4): KAGVTQTPRYLIKTRGQQVTLSCSPISGHRSVSWYQQTPGQGLQFLFEYFSETQRNKGNFPGRFSGRQFSNSRSEMNVSTLELGDSALYLCASSLGDSNIQYFGAGTRLSVL.

In this sample, this clonotype turned up a few times. The chain combines TRBV5-1 with TRBJ2-5, with TRBD2 matching over 8 bases. TRBJ2-1 matches the DNA end more closely, so the J call is doubtful. This CDR3 spans 15 amino acids. Germline V gene data show CDR1 as SGHRS and CDR2 as YFSETQ. CDR3 nucleotide sequence: TGCGCCAGCAGCTTGGTAGCGGGACCCCGCAATGAGCAGTTCTTC. Translated, it gives CASSLVAGPRNEQFF.

This chain uses TRBV27 with TRBJ2-4, with 7 bases fitting TRBD2. In germline, CDR1 is MNHEY, CDR2 SMNVEV (reference sequence). The CDR3 loop spans 17 amino acids. After removal of 5 bases from V and 3 bases from J, the junction contained 13 bases not matched to a gene. The CDR3 protein is CASSPIRRGGVKNIQYF. The CDR3 region has the DNA TGTGCCAGCAGTCCTATCAGGAGGGGAGGGGTCAAAAACATTCAGTACTTC.

The rearrangement uses TRBV20-1 and TRBJ2-5; TRBD2 aligns across 7 bases. The CDR3 extends over 14 amino acids. Per germline, CDR1 DFQATT and CDR2 SNEGSKA (reference sequence). The junction had 6 bases not matched to a gene; V was cut back by 0 bases and J by 5 bases. CDR3 sequence: CSAREVTGGETQYF. The CDR3, as DNA: TGCAGTGCTAGAGAAGTCACGGGAGGTGAGACCCAGTACTTC.

Turning to this clonotype: A much larger clone differs by one base, so this may be a read error. This chain joins TRBV7-9 and TRBJ2-3; D gene uncertain. The V end was cut by 1 base, the J end by 6 bases, with 8 bases between. The CDR3 runs 13 residues. The germline gives CDR1 SEHNR, CDR2 FQNEAQ (reference sequence). The CDR3 spells CASSLDGVDTQYF. The CDR3 bases are TGTGCCAGCAGCTTAGATGGGGTGGATACGCAGTATTTT.

The chain combines TRBV27 with TRBJ2-4; 7 bases are shared with TRBD1. The trim removed 3 bases at V and 9 bases at J, leaving 5 bases unmatched. CDR3 length: 13 amino acids. Germline V gene sequence: CDR1 MNHEY, CDR2 SMNVEV (reference sequence). The CDR3 sequence: CASSLTGSSIQYF. DNA for the CDR3: TGTGCCAGCAGTTTGACAGGGTCAAGCATTCAGTACTTC.

This clonotype was observed a few times. This rearrangement joins TRBV29-1 to TRBJ2-2; D unclear. The germline CDR1 and CDR2 sequences are SQVTM and ANQGSEA. The CDR3 sequence is 14 residues long. V shed 3 bases and J shed 0 bases, with 8 bases lying between them. This CDR3 is CSVDFGTNTGELFF. CDR3 coding DNA: TGCAGCGTTGATTTTGGGACGAACACCGGGGAGCTGTTTTTT.

The V and J genes are TRBV7-2 and TRBJ2-7; 9 nucleotides line up with TRBD1. V gave up 6 bases and J gave up 5 bases; unmatched junction bases: 5. This CDR3 is built from 13 residues. CDR1 SGHTA and CDR2 FQGNSA come from the germline V gene. CDR3 loop: CASRRDRAHEQYF. In DNA, the CDR3 is TGTGCCAGCAGACGGGACAGGGCCCACGAGCAGTACTTC.